This TCR beta chain appears in the sequencing data of a study of blood T cell repertoires in COVID-19. The age range of participants was about 18 to 100 years, with residence in about 25 US areas. The assay was immunoSEQ multiplex PCR, and TCRdb's table has in-frame clones only and misses some. The sample records roughly 330,000 clones, 70% to 90% being singletons. V was cut by 1 base and J by 0 bases, with 10 bases left in between. This CDR3 comprises 16 residues. Per the germline V gene, CDR1 is LGHNA and CDR2 is YNFKEQ. This chain links TRBV4-2 with TRBJ1-5, with D possibly matching TRBD1 (5 bases). The sequence derives from a woman aged 25 to 39 who had recovered from COVID-19. The specimen sequenced was PBMCs or T cells enriched from blood (not recorded which). Here the CDR3 DNA reads TGTGCCAGCAGCCAAGGAGCGGGGGATAGCAATCAGCCCCAGCATTTT. Translating it yields CASSQGAGDSNQPQHF.